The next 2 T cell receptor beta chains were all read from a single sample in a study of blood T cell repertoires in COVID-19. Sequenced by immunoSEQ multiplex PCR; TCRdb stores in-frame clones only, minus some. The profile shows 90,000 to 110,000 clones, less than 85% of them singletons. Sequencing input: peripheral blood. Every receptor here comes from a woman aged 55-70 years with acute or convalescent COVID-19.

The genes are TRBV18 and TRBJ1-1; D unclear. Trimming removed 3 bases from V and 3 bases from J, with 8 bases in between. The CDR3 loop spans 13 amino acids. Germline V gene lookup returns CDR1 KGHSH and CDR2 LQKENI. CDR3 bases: TGTGCCAGCTCACCCGGGAGGGACACTGAAGCTTTCTTT. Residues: CASSPGRDTEAFF.

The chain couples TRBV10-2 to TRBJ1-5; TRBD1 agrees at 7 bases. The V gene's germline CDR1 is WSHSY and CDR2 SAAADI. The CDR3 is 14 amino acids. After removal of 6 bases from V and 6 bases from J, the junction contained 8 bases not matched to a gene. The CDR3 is CASRVSGGGQPQHF. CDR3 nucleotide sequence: TGCGCCAGCAGGGTATCAGGGGGTGGTCAGCCCCAGCATTTT.